This TCR beta chain appears in the sequencing data of a study of cytomegalovirus exposure and HLA in healthy donors. Overall study context: The roughly 130 validation repertoires, a later analysis reported, used the same platform as the approximately 670 repertoires from the first cohort. Study-level results: According to the study, around 160 TCR beta chains were cytomegalovirus-associated.

Turning to this clone: Its antigen is unknown.

The trim removed 6 bases at V and 1 base at J, leaving 7 bases unmatched. Germline loops: CDR1 LNHDA, CDR2 SQIVND (reference sequence). CDR3 length: 15 residues. Sequenced by immunoSEQ multiplex PCR; TCRdb stores in-frame clones only, minus some. The table has about 120,000 clones, under 90% seen once; the top ten hold approximately 2.3%. Source material: PBMCs. The sequence was collected from a woman aged 30 to 39 in good health and CMV-seronegative. The chain joins TRBV19 to TRBJ1-1, with 8 bases matching TRBD1. CDR3 protein: CASRPTGTGNTEAFF. DNA for the CDR3: TGTGCCAGTAGGCCGACCGGGACAGGGAACACTGAAGCTTTCTTT.